These 24 T cell receptor beta chains were all obtained from the same sample, sequenced in a study of blood T cell repertoires in COVID-19. The repertoire was sequenced with immunoSEQ multiplex PCR; TCRdb's copy has only in-frame clones and lacks some. The table lists about 200,000 clones, more than 70% of them singletons, with about 5.6% in the top ten. Sequencing was carried out using PBMCs or T cells enriched from blood (not recorded which). Receptors were obtained from a man aged 35 to 55 with acute COVID-19.

This clone was counted between two and nine times. The chain recombines TRBV7-6 with TRBJ2-4, with TRBD2 identical over 8 bases. The CDR3 sequence is 14 residues long. V was clipped by 5 bases and J by 9 bases; unmatched bases: 9. Per germline, CDR1 SGHVS and CDR2 FNYEAQ. The CDR3 DNA reads TGTGCCAGCAGCGCCGCCAGCGGGGGAGGCATTCAGTACTTC. Amino acid sequence: CASSAASGGGIQYF.

The chain is built from TRBV11-2 and TRBJ2-1; D is ambiguous. There are 14 residues in the CDR3. The germline V and J ends were trimmed by 4 bases and 0 bases, with 7 bases remaining between them. Germline V CDR1 and CDR2: SGHAT, FQNNGV. CDR3 sequence: CASSSYGSYNEQFF. The CDR3 coding sequence is TGTGCCAGCAGCTCCTATGGCTCCTACAATGAGCAGTTCTTC.

The count of this clone is one. The J gene is TRBJ2-1, the V gene TRBV7-9; 11 nucleotides agree with TRBD2. This CDR3 region has 18 residues. Germline V CDR1 and CDR2: SEHNR, FQNEAQ (reference sequence). The V segment lost 5 bases and the J segment 1 base; nucleotides outside the gene matches: 10. The DNA for the CDR3 is TGTGCCAGCAGCAAGGGCAGTACTAGCGGGAGTTCCTACAATGAGCAGTTCTTC. Its translation: CASSKGSTSGSSYNEQFF. Full variable domain (rest looked up from reference TRBV7-9 and TRBJ2-1): DTGVSQNPRHKITKRGQNVTFRCDPISEHNRLYWYRQTLGQGPEFLTYFQNEAQLEKSRLLSDRFSAERPKGSFSTLEIQRTEQGDSAMYLCASSKGSTSGSSYNEQFFGPGTRLTVL.

The DNA of the CDR3 is TGTGCCAGCAGCGGTGATAGCGGGGTTACTACCTACGAGCAGTACTTC. Residues: CASSGDSGVTTYEQYF. The chain is built from TRBV5-6 and TRBJ2-7; 8 nucleotides match TRBD2. The CDR3 has 16 residues. V lost 4 bases, J lost 2 bases, and 11 bases stayed unmatched. The germline V gene encodes CDR1 SGHDT and CDR2 YYEEEE.

The V call is TRBV6-5, the J call TRBJ1-2; 9 nucleotides line up with TRBD1. The CDR3 runs to 15 residues. Germline values: CDR1 MNHEY, CDR2 SVGAGI. J gave up 7 bases and V 7 bases, and 13 bases lay outside the gene matches. The CDR3 coding sequence is TGTGCCAGCAAGGCGGCCGGGACAGGGACTCTTGGCTACACCTTC. Translating gives CASKAAGTGTLGYTF.

This chain connects TRBV7-3 to TRBJ1-2; TRBD1 agrees at 8 bases. The CDR3 consists of 15 residues. V gave up 5 bases and J gave up 3 bases; unmatched junction bases: 8. Germline lookup yields CDR1 SGHTA and CDR2 FQGTGA. The CDR3 sequence is CASSPRGGQDYGYTF. As DNA, the CDR3 is TGTGCCAGCAGCCCCAGGGGGGGACAGGACTATGGCTACACCTTC.

The chain couples TRBV7-3 to TRBJ2-3; D perhaps matches TRBD2 (6 bases). The V end lost 2 bases, the J end lost 6 bases, and 9 bases lay between the germline ends. The CDR3 covers 13 residues. The germline V gene encodes CDR1 SGHTA and CDR2 FQGTGA. CDR3 loop: CASSLQGGDTQYF. CDR3 DNA: TGTGCCAGCAGCTTACAGGGAGGCGATACGCAGTATTTT.

This chain joins TRBV5-1 and TRBJ2-7; possibly TRBD1 for D (5 bases). V was shortened by 0 bases and J by 6 bases, with 19 bases between the two germline ends. There are 16 residues in the CDR3. CDR1 is SGHRS, CDR2 YFSETQ, per germline. The DNA for the CDR3 is TGCGCCAGCAGCTTGGATCTAGGTCAGGGAAAAGCCGAGCAGTACTTC. Its protein is CASSLDLGQGKAEQYF. Looking up the rest from reference TRBV5-1 and TRBJ2-7 gives the full variable domain: KAGVTQTPRYLIKTRGQQVTLSCSPISGHRSVSWYQQTPGQGLQFLFEYFSETQRNKGNFPGRFSGRQFSNSRSEMNVSTLELGDSALYLCASSLDLGQGKAEQYFGPGTRLTVT.

In its sample, this clone was seen once. The rearrangement links TRBV28 to TRBJ1-1; 7 bases line up with TRBD1. This CDR3 is 15 amino acids long. Trimming cost V 3 bases and J 7 bases; bases outside gene matches: 11. The V gene's germline CDR1 is MDHEN and CDR2 SYDVKM. The CDR3 is CASSFYGVQGIEAFF. CDR3 in DNA: TGTGCCAGCAGTTTTTACGGGGTACAGGGGATTGAAGCTTTCTTT.

The chain is built from TRBV5-1 and TRBJ1-1, with 10 bases matching TRBD1. V shed 4 bases, J shed 6 bases, and the junction held 9 bases outside the gene matches. Germline V gene sequence: CDR1 SGHRS, CDR2 YFSETQ. The CDR3 totals 15 residues. The CDR3 reads CASSRGQGVFSEAFF. The CDR3 coding sequence is TGCGCCAGCAGCAGAGGACAGGGGGTCTTCTCTGAAGCTTTCTTT.

This clone was recorded many times. This chain joins TRBV20-1 and TRBJ1-1, with D possibly matching TRBD1 (6 bases). Trimming stripped 3 bases from V and 7 bases from J, with 15 bases between. The germline V gene has CDR1 DFQATT and CDR2 SNEGSKA (reference sequence). The CDR3 consists of 13 residues. The CDR3 DNA reads TGCAGTGCTAGTCGGGGGGCGGAGGGTGAAGCTTTCTTT. Amino acid sequence: CSASRGAEGEAFF.

The V call is TRBV15, the J call TRBJ1-2, with D maybe TRBD1 (6 bases). Germline V CDR1 and CDR2: LNHNV, YYDKDF (reference sequence). This CDR3 spans 14 amino acids. Trimming stripped 5 bases from V and 4 bases from J, with 14 bases between. The CDR3 bases are TGTGCCACCAGCTATCAGACAGGAATCTATGGCTACACCTTC. It translates to CATSYQTGIYGYTF.

The chain links TRBV5-1 to TRBJ2-1, with a tentative D call TRBD2 (5 bases). Germline CDR1 and CDR2: SGHRS and YFSETQ. The V gene lost 0 bases and the J gene lost 0 bases, with 13 bases spanning the gap. This CDR3 region has 17 residues. CDR3 sequence reads: CASSLVPVGSSYNEQFF. For the CDR3, the DNA is TGCGCCAGCAGCTTGGTACCCGTTGGGAGCTCCTACAATGAGCAGTTCTTC.

V gene TRBV10-1 combines with J gene TRBJ1-5; D is undetermined. The germline V and J ends were trimmed by 3 bases and 7 bases, with 7 bases remaining between them. Germline V gene sequence: CDR1 WNHNN, CDR2 SYGVQD (reference sequence). The CDR3 is made up of 12 amino acids. CDR3 sequence (DNA): TGCGCCAGCAGTGACAATGGCCAGCCCCAGCATTTT. It specifies CASSDNGQPQHF.

CDR3 sequence reads: CATNSQGDQPQHF. As DNA, the CDR3 is TGTGCCACTAACTCACAGGGGGATCAGCCCCAGCATTTT. The V call is TRBV24-1, the J call TRBJ1-5, with 8 positions matching TRBD1. Germline V gives CDR1 KGHDR, CDR2 SFDVKD. The CDR3 is 13 residues long. With V trimmed by 10 bases and J by 5 bases, 6 bases remained unmatched.

V gene TRBV28 combines with J gene TRBJ2-7; the match to TRBD2 covers 9 bases. CDR1 is MDHEN, CDR2 SYDVKM, per germline. CDR3 length equals 12 residues. J gave up 3 bases and V 7 bases, and 1 base lay outside the gene matches. CDR3 residues: CASKTSGYEQYF. CDR3 nucleotide sequence: TGTGCCAGCAAGACTAGCGGCTACGAGCAGTACTTC.

The chain combines TRBV10-3 with TRBJ2-5; 8 bases align to TRBD1. Germline V gives CDR1 ENHRY, CDR2 SYGVKD. Trimming cost V 6 bases and J 4 bases; bases outside gene matches: 4. The CDR3 runs 13 residues. CDR3 protein: CAIRGGQGETQYF. As DNA, the CDR3 is TGTGCCATCAGAGGAGGACAGGGAGAGACCCAGTACTTC.

The chain combines TRBV3-1 (or the pseudogene TRBV3-2) with TRBJ1-1, with D unresolved. The germline V gene has CDR1 LGHDT and CDR2 YNNKEL (reference sequence). This CDR3 is built from 12 residues. V shed 2 bases and J shed 8 bases, with 9 bases lying between them. CDR3 protein: CASSQSLREAFF. The DNA of the CDR3 is TGTGCCAGCAGCCAAAGTCTACGAGAAGCTTTCTTT.

The chain has TRBV2 and TRBJ1-2, with TRBD1 as a possible D gene (6 bases). The germline V gene has CDR1 SNHLY and CDR2 FYNNEI. V was clipped by 2 bases and J by 5 bases, with 15 bases between them. There are 15 residues in the CDR3. The CDR3 loop is CASSESSGASYGYTF. DNA of the CDR3: TGTGCCAGCAGTGAAAGTTCAGGGGCGTCATATGGCTACACCTTC.

V usage is TRBV11-2 and J usage is TRBJ1-1; the D is unclear. CDR3 length: 13 amino acids. V lost 0 bases to trimming and J lost 6 bases, with 8 bases between them. Per germline, CDR1 SGHAT and CDR2 FQNNGV. The CDR3 DNA reads TGTGCCAGCAGCTTAGATCTAACAGCTGAAGCTTTCTTT. Translation gives CASSLDLTAEAFF.

This clone was counted once. This chain joins TRBV30 and TRBJ1-2, with 9 bases matching TRBD1. The CDR3 is 15 amino acids. Germline V gene data show CDR1 as GTSNPN and CDR2 as SVGIG (reference sequence). The V and J ends lost 1 base and 1 base, in that order; junction bases with no gene match: 4. DNA of the CDR3: TGTGCCTGGAGTGGCGGGACAGGGTTTAACTATGGCTACACCTTC. Its protein product is CAWSGGTGFNYGYTF.

The chain couples TRBV5-1 to TRBJ2-3; the match to TRBD2 covers 16 bases. Germline loops: CDR1 SGHRS, CDR2 YFSETQ. CDR3 length: 17 residues. V was clipped by 4 bases and J by 5 bases; unmatched bases: 7. CDR3 nucleotide sequence: TGCGCCAGCAGCGGGACTAGCGGGAGGGTGTCAGGAGATACGCAGTATTTT. As protein: CASSGTSGRVSGDTQYF.

The chain employs TRBV27 and TRBJ1-1, with D possibly being TRBD1 (6 bases). V gave up 6 bases and J gave up 7 bases, with 12 bases separating them. The CDR3 contains 12 residues. Germline CDR1 and CDR2: MNHEY and SMNVEV (reference sequence). CDR3 coding DNA: TGTGCCAGCAGCCACGTAGGGGGTGAAGCTTTCTTT. This sequence encodes CASSHVGGEAFF.

The chain joins TRBV30 to TRBJ2-1; no clear D. CDR1 GTSNPN and CDR2 SVGIG come from the germline V gene (reference sequence). V lost 2 bases to trimming and J lost 5 bases, with 7 bases between them. The CDR3 is 12 residues long. CDR3 nucleotides: TGTGCCTGGAGTCCCGTTGACAATGAGCAGTTCTTC. As protein: CAWSPVDNEQFF.